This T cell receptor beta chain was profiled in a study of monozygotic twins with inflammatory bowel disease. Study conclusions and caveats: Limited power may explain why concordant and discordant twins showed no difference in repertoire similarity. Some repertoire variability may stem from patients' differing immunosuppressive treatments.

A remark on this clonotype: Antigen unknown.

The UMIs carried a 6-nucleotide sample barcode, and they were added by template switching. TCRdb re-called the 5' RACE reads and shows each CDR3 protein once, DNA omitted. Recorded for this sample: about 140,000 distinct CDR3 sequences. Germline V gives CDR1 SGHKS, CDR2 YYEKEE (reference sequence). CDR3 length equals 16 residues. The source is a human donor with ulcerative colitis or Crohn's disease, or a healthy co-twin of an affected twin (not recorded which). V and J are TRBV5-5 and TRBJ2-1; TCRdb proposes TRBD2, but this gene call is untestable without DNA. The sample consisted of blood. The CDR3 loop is CASSLKGLAGEWEQFF.